These 5 T cell receptor beta chains were all obtained from the same sample, sequenced in a study of blood T cell repertoires in COVID-19. Generated by immunoSEQ multiplex PCR, the TCRdb table keeps only in-frame clones and is missing some. The data hold roughly 99,000 clones, with over 70% observed a single time. The sequenced sample consisted of peripheral blood. The receptor source for this set is a woman aged 80 or over with acute or convalescent COVID-19.

The J gene is TRBJ1-1, the V gene TRBV7-2; TRBD1 aligns across 7 bases. Germline assignment: CDR1 SGHTA and CDR2 FQGNSA. The CDR3 is made up of 14 amino acids. Unmatched junction bases numbered 8, after V lost 4 bases and J lost 6 bases. The CDR3 DNA follows: TGTGCCAGCAGCTCCACAGGGGCCCACCCTGAAGCTTTCTTT. It is translated as CASSSTGAHPEAFF.

This chain uses TRBV5-8 with TRBJ2-3; the D gene is possibly TRBD1 (6 bases). Germline CDR1 SGHTS, CDR2 YDEGEE. The CDR3 contains 15 residues. V shed 4 bases and J shed 2 bases, with 14 bases lying between them. As DNA, the CDR3 is TGTGCCAGCAGCCTGTCGGGACACATCACAGATACGCAGTATTTT. Its translation is CASSLSGHITDTQYF.

The chain is built from TRBV28 and TRBJ1-4; D is unresolved. Germline values: CDR1 MDHEN, CDR2 SYDVKM. V lost 3 bases to trimming and J lost 0 bases, with 5 bases between them. The CDR3 sequence is 14 residues long. The CDR3 loop is CASSFSATNEKLFF. For the CDR3, the DNA is TGTGCCAGCAGTTTTAGCGCAACTAATGAAAAACTGTTTTTT.

This clone came up once. The chain is built from TRBV9 and TRBJ2-5, with 8 bases that match TRBD1. This CDR3 is 14 amino acids long. Trimming took 3 bases from V and 3 from J; bases not matched to a gene: 4. Germline CDR1 reads SGDLS; CDR2 reads YYNGEE. The CDR3 protein is CASSALDREETQYF. Here the CDR3 DNA reads TGTGCCAGCAGCGCTCTGGACAGGGAAGAGACCCAGTACTTC. Full variable domain (remainder filled in from reference TRBV9 and TRBJ2-5): DSGVTQTPKHLITATGQRVTLRCSPRSGDLSVYWYQQSLDQGLQFLIQYYNGEERAKGNILERFSAQQFPDLHSELNLSSLELGDSALYFCASSALDREETQYFGPGTRLLVL.

This clone appeared once. V gene TRBV18 combines with J gene TRBJ1-3; no reliable D call. CDR1 and CDR2 from the germline V gene are KGHSH and LQKENI. This CDR3 is built from 13 residues. The V end lost 2 bases, the J end lost 4 bases, and 6 bases lay between the germline ends. CDR3 region: CASSPTVGNTIYF. DNA for the CDR3: TGTGCCAGCTCACCAACGGTCGGAAACACCATATATTTT.